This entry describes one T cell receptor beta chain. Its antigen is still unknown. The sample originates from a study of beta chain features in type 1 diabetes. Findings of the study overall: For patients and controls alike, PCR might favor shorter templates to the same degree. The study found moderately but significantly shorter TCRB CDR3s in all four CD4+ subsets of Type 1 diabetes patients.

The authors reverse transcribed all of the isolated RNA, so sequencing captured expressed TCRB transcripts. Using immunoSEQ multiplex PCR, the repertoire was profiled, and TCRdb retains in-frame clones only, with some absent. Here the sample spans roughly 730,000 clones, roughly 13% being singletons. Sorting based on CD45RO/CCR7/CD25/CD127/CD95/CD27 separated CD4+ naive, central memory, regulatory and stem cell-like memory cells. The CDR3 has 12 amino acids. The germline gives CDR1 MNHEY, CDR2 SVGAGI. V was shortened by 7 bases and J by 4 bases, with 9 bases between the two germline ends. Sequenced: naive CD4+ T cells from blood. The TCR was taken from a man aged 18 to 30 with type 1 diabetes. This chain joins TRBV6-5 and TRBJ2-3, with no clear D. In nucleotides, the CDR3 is TGTGCCAGCAAATCTAGTGCAGATACGCAGTATTTT. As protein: CASKSSADTQYF.